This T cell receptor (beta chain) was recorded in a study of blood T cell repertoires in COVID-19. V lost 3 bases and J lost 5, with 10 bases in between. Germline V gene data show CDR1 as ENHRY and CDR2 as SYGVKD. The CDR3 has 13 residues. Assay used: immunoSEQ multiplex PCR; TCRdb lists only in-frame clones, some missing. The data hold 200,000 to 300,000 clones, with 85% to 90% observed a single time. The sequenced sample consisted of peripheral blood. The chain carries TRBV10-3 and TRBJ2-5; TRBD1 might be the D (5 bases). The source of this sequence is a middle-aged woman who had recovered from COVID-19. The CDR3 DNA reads TGTGCCATCAGTGACCAGGGCTGGGAGACCCAGTACTTC. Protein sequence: CAISDQGWETQYF.